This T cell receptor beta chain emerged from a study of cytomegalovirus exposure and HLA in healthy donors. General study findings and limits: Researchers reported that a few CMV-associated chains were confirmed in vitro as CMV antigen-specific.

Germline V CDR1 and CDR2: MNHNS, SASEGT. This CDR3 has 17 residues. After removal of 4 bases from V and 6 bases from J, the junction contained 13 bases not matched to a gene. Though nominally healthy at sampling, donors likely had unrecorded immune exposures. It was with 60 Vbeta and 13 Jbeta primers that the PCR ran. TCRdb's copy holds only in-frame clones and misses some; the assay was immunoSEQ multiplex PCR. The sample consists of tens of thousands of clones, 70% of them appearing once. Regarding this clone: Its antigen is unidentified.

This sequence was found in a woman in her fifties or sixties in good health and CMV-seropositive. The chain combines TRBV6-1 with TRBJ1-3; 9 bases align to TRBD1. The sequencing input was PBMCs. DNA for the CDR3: TGTGCCAGCAGTGGGCTACCGGGACAGGGCCGGACAAACACCATATATTTT. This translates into CASSGLPGQGRTNTIYF.